This T cell receptor (beta chain) was observed in a study of beta chain features in type 1 diabetes. This clone occurred a few times. Its antigen is unknown. Sampling consisted of one heparinised blood draw per donor, averaging around 120 mL. Germline CDR1 and CDR2: MNHEY and SMNVEV (reference sequence). This CDR3 has 13 amino acids. V trimming: 8 bases; J trimming: 0 bases; junction bases outside the gene matches: 4. Study results and limitations: The analysis here could not establish whether HLA type shapes TCRB rearrangement. There was a moderate but significant shortening of TCRB CDR3s in all four CD4+ subsets of Type 1 diabetes patients. Insertions were fewer and deletions more numerous at VDJ junctions in type 1 diabetes patients.

Expressed TCRB transcripts were sequenced because the entire RNA isolate underwent reverse transcription. The method was immunoSEQ multiplex PCR; TCRdb's version includes in-frame clones alone and lacks a portion of them. The profile shows 150,000 to 200,000 clones, approximately 9.1% of them singletons. The chain joins TRBV27 to TRBJ2-7; 7 nucleotides align to TRBD1. The specimen sequenced was central memory CD4+ T cells from blood. The sequence derives from a woman in her 30s with type 1 diabetes. CDR3 DNA sequence: TGTGCCAGCGGAAGGACAGGCTCCTACGAGCAGTACTTC. It specifies CASGRTGSYEQYF.